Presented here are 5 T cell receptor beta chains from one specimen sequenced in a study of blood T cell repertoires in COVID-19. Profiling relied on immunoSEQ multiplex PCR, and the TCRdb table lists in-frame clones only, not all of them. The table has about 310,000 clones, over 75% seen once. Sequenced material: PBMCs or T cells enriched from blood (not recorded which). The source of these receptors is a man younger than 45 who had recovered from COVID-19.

This chain's CDR3 is CASSNVRHQLGPYSGNTIYF. CDR3 DNA sequence: TGTGCCAGCTCAAACGTGCGACATCAGCTTGGCCCCTATTCCGGAAACACCATATATTTT. The V gene is TRBV18, the J gene TRBJ1-3, with no clear D. Germline V gene lookup returns CDR1 KGHSH and CDR2 LQKENI. There are 20 residues in the CDR3. The V end lost 5 bases, the J end lost 4 bases, and 30 bases lay between the germline ends.

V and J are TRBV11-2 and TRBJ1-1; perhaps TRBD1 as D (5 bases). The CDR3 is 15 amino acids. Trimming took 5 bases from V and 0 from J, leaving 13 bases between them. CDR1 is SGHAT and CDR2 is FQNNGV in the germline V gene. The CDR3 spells CASSGAGLLNTEAFF. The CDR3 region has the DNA TGTGCCAGCAGCGGCGCAGGGCTTTTGAACACTGAAGCTTTCTTT. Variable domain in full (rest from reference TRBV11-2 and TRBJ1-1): EAGVAQSPRYKIIEKRQSVAFWCNPISGHATLYWYQQILGQGPKLLIQFQNNGVVDDSQLPKDRFSAERLKGVDSTLKIQPAKLEDSAVYLCASSGAGLLNTEAFFGQGTRLTVV.

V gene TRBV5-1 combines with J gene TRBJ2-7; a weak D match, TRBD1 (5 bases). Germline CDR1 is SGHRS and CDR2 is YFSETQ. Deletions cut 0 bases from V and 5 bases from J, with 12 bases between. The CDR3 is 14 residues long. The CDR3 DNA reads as TGCGCCAGCAGCTTGGGGCAGGGTTTGGACGAGCAGTACTTC. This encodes CASSLGQGLDEQYF.

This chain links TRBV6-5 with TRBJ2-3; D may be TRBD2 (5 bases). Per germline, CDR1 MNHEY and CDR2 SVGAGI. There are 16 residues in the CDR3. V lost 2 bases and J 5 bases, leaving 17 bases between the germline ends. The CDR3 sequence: CASSYAPGPRGDTQYF. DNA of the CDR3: TGTGCCAGCAGTTACGCCCCGGGCCCCCGGGGAGATACGCAGTATTTT.

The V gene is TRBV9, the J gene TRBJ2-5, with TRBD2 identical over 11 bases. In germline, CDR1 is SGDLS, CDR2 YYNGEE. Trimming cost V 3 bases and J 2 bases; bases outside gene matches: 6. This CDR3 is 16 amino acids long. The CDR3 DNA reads TGTGCCAGCAGCGAGACTAGCGGGGCTAATCAAGAGACCCAGTACTTC. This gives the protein CASSETSGANQETQYF.